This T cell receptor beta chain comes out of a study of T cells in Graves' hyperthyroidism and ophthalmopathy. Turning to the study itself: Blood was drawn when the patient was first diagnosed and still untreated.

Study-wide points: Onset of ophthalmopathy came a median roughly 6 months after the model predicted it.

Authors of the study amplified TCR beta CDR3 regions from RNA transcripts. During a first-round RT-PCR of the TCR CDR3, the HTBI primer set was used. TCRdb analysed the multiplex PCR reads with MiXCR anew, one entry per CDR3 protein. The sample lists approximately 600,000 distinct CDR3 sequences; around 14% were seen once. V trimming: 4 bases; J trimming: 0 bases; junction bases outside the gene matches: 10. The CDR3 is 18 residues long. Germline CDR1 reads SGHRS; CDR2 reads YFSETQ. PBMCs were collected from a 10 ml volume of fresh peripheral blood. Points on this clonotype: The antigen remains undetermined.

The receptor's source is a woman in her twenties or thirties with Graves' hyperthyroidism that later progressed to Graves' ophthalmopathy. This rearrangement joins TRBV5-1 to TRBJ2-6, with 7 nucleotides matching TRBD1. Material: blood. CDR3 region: CASSPRDSALSGANVLTF. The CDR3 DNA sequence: TGCGCCAGCAGCCCCCGGGACAGTGCCCTCTCTGGGGCCAACGTCCTGACTTTC.